Below, one TCR beta chain is given with its context. The data are from a study of T cells expressing NK-cell markers. Study overall: Eight donors were sequenced, of whom seven were HCMV-seropositive, while the remaining one was HCMV-seronegative.

TCRdb reprocessed the 5' RACE reads and stores each CDR3 protein as one record, lacking DNA. In all, the sample yields 150,000 or so distinct CDR3 sequences. The CDR3 is 14 amino acids. Germline lookup yields CDR1 DFQATT and CDR2 SNEGSKA (reference sequence). This TCR came from a woman between 18 and 70 years old in good health. The rearrangement joins TRBV20-1 to TRBJ1-5; TCRdb designates TRBD1, a call that cannot be tested without DNA. Source material: blood T cells: a sorted CD56 or NKG2C T cell subset, CD4+ or CD8+ T cells, or bulk PBMC T cells (not recorded which). CDR3 protein: CSASSTGAFQPQHF.